The source of this T cell receptor beta chain is a study of control samples from healthy donors and cancer patients. CDR3 length equals 15 residues. Germline CDR1 is MDHEN and CDR2 is SYDVKM. Trimming stripped 6 bases from V and 0 bases from J, with 12 bases between. Sequencing used immunoSEQ multiplex PCR; TCRdb keeps in-frame clones, though not all of them. Found here are approximately 90,000 clones, 85% to 95% of them singletons; the top ten hold nearly 1.5%. The J gene is TRBJ2-4, the V gene TRBV28; no definite D call. The specimen sequenced was blood. The source of this sequence is a woman in her 30s in good health. CDR3 nucleotide sequence: TGTGCCAGCAGCCCGTTTGAAGTAGCCAAAAACATTCAGTACTTC. This sequence encodes CASSPFEVAKNIQYF.